The 22 T cell receptor beta chains given below trace back to one sample, sequenced in a study of CD8 T cells in ankylosing spondylitis. MiXCR, run by TCRdb on the 5' RACE reads, gives a single entry per CDR3 protein. In the table there are roughly 250,000 distinct CDR3 sequences, over 8.5% of which are singletons. Sequenced sample: blood, either unsorted or a sorted T cell fraction (not recorded which). The origin of the receptors is a male donor with ankylosing spondylitis or in good health (not recorded which).

The chain recombines TRBV7-8 with TRBJ2-7, with TRBD2 as a possible D gene (7 bases). Trimming cost V 5 bases and J 0 bases, with 14 bases left between them. CDR3 length: 15 residues. Per germline, CDR1 SGHVS and CDR2 FQNEAQ. CDR3 amino acids: CASSPKRGASYEQYF. CDR3 DNA sequence: TGTGCCAGCAGCCCGAAACGGGGGGCCTCCTACGAGCAGTACTTC.

This clonotype occurred a few times. The CDR3 region is CASSQDDGRLNPYEQYF. Written as DNA, the CDR3 is TGCGCCAGCAGCCAAGATGACGGCCGGCTGAATCCCTACGAGCAGTACTTC. V is TRBV4-3 and J is TRBJ2-7; no firm D call. Germline V CDR1 and CDR2: LGHNA, YSLEER. Trimming left V 0 bases short and J 2 bases short, with 17 bases between. This CDR3 contains 17 residues.

V is TRBV5-1 and J is TRBJ1-5, with TRBD1 matching 8 bases. Germline V lookup: CDR1 SGHRS, CDR2 YFSETQ. This CDR3 contains 13 residues. The ends lost 4 bases at V and 7 bases at J; junction bases unmatched: 4. The CDR3: CASSDRGGQPQHF. CDR3 in DNA: TGCGCCAGCAGCGACAGGGGCGGGCAGCCCCAGCATTTT. The full variable domain, rest sourced from reference TRBV5-1 and TRBJ1-5, is KAGVTQTPRYLIKTRGQQVTLSCSPISGHRSVSWYQQTPGQGLQFLFEYFSETQRNKGNFPGRFSGRQFSNSRSEMNVSTLELGDSALYLCASSDRGGQPQHFGDGTRLSIL.

This clonotype has a count of ten or more. The J gene is TRBJ1-1, the V gene TRBV6-6, with unresolved D. The germline V and J ends were trimmed by 8 bases and 5 bases, with 15 bases remaining between them. Germline V lookup: CDR1 MNHNY, CDR2 SVGAGI (reference sequence). The CDR3 loop spans 13 amino acids. The CDR3 sequence: CASFHRGQTEAFF. The CDR3, as DNA: TGTGCCAGCTTTCACCGAGGGCAGACTGAAGCTTTCTTT.

This clonotype showed up many times. The chain links TRBV29-1 to TRBJ2-2; D may be TRBD1 (6 bases). The CDR3 extends over 14 amino acids. Germline CDR1 is SQVTM and CDR2 is ANQGSEA. V lost 8 bases and J lost 8, with 21 bases in between. CDR3 sequence reads: CSNRDTRGEGELFF. DNA of the CDR3: TGCAGCAACCGGGACACTCGAGGGGAGGGGGAGCTGTTTTTT.

This clonotype was recorded many times. This rearrangement joins TRBV7-2 to TRBJ2-3; D gene ambiguous. The CDR3 runs to 16 residues. Germline V CDR1 and CDR2: SGHTA, FQGNSA. V lost 4 bases and J 1 base, leaving 15 bases between the germline ends. As DNA, the CDR3 is TGTGCCAGCAGCTCTTGGGGTCGCGGCCGCACAGATACGCAGTATTTT. It translates to CASSSWGRGRTDTQYF.

This clonotype has only a few counts. The chain recombines TRBV7-2 with TRBJ2-4, with 9 nucleotides matching TRBD2. The CDR3 loop spans 15 amino acids. From germline, CDR1 is SGHTA and CDR2 FQGNSA. V trimming: 10 bases; J trimming: 2 bases; junction bases outside the gene matches: 9. The CDR3 region is CATSLTSGPKNIQYF. As DNA, the CDR3 is TGTGCCACCTCCCTGACTAGCGGACCCAAAAACATTCAGTACTTC.

This clonotype was detected many times. The V gene is TRBV7-8, the J gene TRBJ2-7; 8 bases align to TRBD2. Germline V CDR1 and CDR2: SGHVS, FQNEAQ. The CDR3 is 15 amino acids. The trim removed 6 bases at V and 5 bases at J, leaving 12 bases unmatched. CDR3 DNA: TGTGCCAGCAGTAGCTTATTTGCGGGAGGTAACGAGCAGTACTTC. Translating it yields CASSSLFAGGNEQYF.

This clonotype turned up a few times. A much more abundant neighbour one base away suggests this may be a read error. The gene calls are TRBV29-1 and TRBJ1-2, with TRBD1 matching over 9 bases. Germline assignment: CDR1 SQVTM and CDR2 ANQGSEA. The CDR3 spans 11 residues. The CDR3 DNA follows: TGCAGCGGGTGGACAGGGGATGGCTACCCCTTC. This translates into CSGWTGDGYPF.

The sample holds a few counts of this clonotype. This chain connects TRBV9 to TRBJ2-2; TRBD2 might be the D (6 bases). This CDR3 has 16 residues. Deletions cut 0 bases from V and 1 base from J, with 10 bases between. Germline V gene lookup returns CDR1 SGDLS and CDR2 YYNGEE. CDR3 coding DNA: TGTGCCAGCAGCGTAGCCGCGGGAAGGAACACCGGGGAGCTGTTTTTT. It specifies CASSVAAGRNTGELFF.

Many counts were recorded for this clonotype. V usage is TRBV7-6 and J usage is TRBJ2-3; D perhaps matches TRBD2 (6 bases). CDR1 SGHVS and CDR2 FNYEAQ come from the germline V gene. The CDR3 runs 16 residues. V was shortened by 1 base and J by 1 base, with 12 bases between the two germline ends. The CDR3 protein is CASSLVVGSGTDTQYF. The CDR3 coding sequence is TGTGCCAGCAGCTTAGTCGTCGGGAGCGGCACAGATACGCAGTATTTT.

This clonotype has at least ten counts. The rearrangement uses TRBV6-1 and TRBJ2-3; no definite D call. The germline V gene has CDR1 MNHNS and CDR2 SASEGT. Between the trimmed V and J ends, which lost 5 bases and 4 bases, there was a span of 10 bases. The CDR3 spans 13 residues. The CDR3 loop reads CASSLTLADTQYF. For the CDR3, the DNA is TGTGCCAGCAGTCTGACCCTCGCAGATACGCAGTATTTT.

This clonotype showed up many times. V and J are TRBV20-1 and TRBJ2-3; TRBD2 matches 8 bases. Per germline, CDR1 DFQATT and CDR2 SNEGSKA (reference sequence). V trimming: 0 bases; J trimming: 5 bases; junction bases outside the gene matches: 7. The CDR3 extends over 15 amino acids. CDR3 sequence: CSARDDIAGIDTQYF. The DNA for the CDR3 is TGCAGTGCTAGAGATGATATAGCGGGGATAGATACGCAGTATTTT.

This clonotype was seen at least ten times. The CDR3 sequence: CSVSVGAVSTDTQYF. Here the CDR3 DNA reads TGCAGCGTCTCCGTTGGAGCGGTTAGTACAGATACGCAGTATTTT. The chain recombines TRBV29-1 with TRBJ2-3; D is possibly TRBD2 (5 bases). Between the trimmed V and J ends, which lost 6 bases and 3 bases, there was a span of 19 bases. The CDR3 consists of 15 residues. Per germline, CDR1 SQVTM and CDR2 ANQGSEA.

This clonotype occurred many times. The V gene is TRBV5-1, the J gene TRBJ1-6, with TRBD1 as a possible D gene (5 bases). The V and J ends lost 4 bases and 5 bases respectively, with 19 bases between them. This CDR3 has 17 amino acids. Germline V gives CDR1 SGHRS, CDR2 YFSETQ. The CDR3 nucleotides read TGCGCCAGCAGCGTACGGGACTCCCGCGTTAATAATTCACCCCTCCACTTT. Translated: CASSVRDSRVNNSPLHF.

This clonotype was seen ten or more times. The CDR3 loop is CSVVGGAAQETQYF. The CDR3 DNA is TGCAGCGTTGTTGGCGGGGCGGCCCAAGAGACCCAGTACTTC. The chain recombines TRBV29-1 with TRBJ2-5; D is perhaps TRBD2 (6 bases). CDR3 length: 14 residues. Trimming pared 4 bases from V and 1 base from J, leaving 13 bases between. CDR1 and CDR2 (germline): SQVTM, ANQGSEA.

This clonotype was counted between two and nine times. The chain is built from TRBV12-3 or TRBV12-4 and TRBJ1-4, with 10 positions matching TRBD1. J lost 8 bases, V lost 4 bases, and 4 bases had no gene match. This CDR3 is 14 amino acids long. The CDR3 loop is CASSSGQGQEKLFF. Written as DNA, the CDR3 is TGTGCCAGCAGTTCGGGACAGGGGCAGGAAAAACTGTTTTTT.

The chain employs TRBV4-3 and TRBJ1-2; D is perhaps TRBD1 (6 bases). Per germline, CDR1 LGHNA and CDR2 YSLEER. This CDR3 has 15 amino acids. V was cut by 1 base and J by 5 bases, with 14 bases left in between. Written as DNA, the CDR3 is TGCGCCAGCAGCCAAGCTGCAGGGGAGGGGTATGGCTACACCTTC. Amino acid sequence: CASSQAAGEGYGYTF.

Many counts were recorded for this clonotype. The J gene is TRBJ2-1, the V gene TRBV2; 7 bases are a match to TRBD1. Germline-derived CDR1 and CDR2 are SNHLY and FYNNEI. The CDR3 length is 15 residues. V lost 6 bases, J lost 2 bases, and 7 bases stayed unmatched. The CDR3 coding sequence is TGTGCCAGCAGACCGGACAGGCTAGCCTACAATGAGCAGTTCTTC. Translating gives CASRPDRLAYNEQFF.

This clonotype turned up a few times. The V call is TRBV7-8, the J call TRBJ1-6, with no clear D. Germline CDR1 is SGHVS and CDR2 is FQNEAQ. The CDR3 has 16 residues. Between the trimmed V and J ends, which lost 2 bases and 6 bases, there was a span of 14 bases. The CDR3: CASSLNSDRSNSPLHF. The CDR3 DNA is TGTGCCAGCAGCTTAAACAGCGACCGCTCTAATTCACCCCTCCACTTT.

This clonotype was observed a handful of times. The J gene is TRBJ2-1, the V gene TRBV7-2; D is uncertain. The germline V gene encodes CDR1 SGHTA and CDR2 FQGNSA. V lost 10 bases, J lost 0 bases, and 22 bases lay in between. CDR3 size: 17 residues. The CDR3 DNA follows: TGTGCCACCATACCCGTGGGCGGTCCGAGCTCCTACAATGAGCAGTTCTTC. Translating gives CATIPVGGPSSYNEQFF.

This clonotype came up many times. V gene TRBV12-3 or TRBV12-4 combines with J gene TRBJ2-5; no firm D call. Deletions cut 4 bases from V and 7 bases from J, with 13 bases between. CDR3 length equals 13 residues. As DNA, the CDR3 is TGTGCCAGCAGTTATAGTCCTACGGGGACCCAGTACTTC. This codes for CASSYSPTGTQYF.